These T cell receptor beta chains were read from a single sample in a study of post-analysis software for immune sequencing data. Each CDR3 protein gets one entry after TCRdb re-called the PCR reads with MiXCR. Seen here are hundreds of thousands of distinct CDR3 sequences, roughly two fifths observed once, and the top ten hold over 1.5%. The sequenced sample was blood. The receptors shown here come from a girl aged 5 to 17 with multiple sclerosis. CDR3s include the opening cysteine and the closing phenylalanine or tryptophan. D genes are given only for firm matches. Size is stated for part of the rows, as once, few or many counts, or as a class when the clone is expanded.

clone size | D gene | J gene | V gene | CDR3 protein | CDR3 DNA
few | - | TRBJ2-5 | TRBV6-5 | CASKGSAETQYF | TGTGCCAGCAAAGGGTCGGCGGAGACCCAGTACTTC
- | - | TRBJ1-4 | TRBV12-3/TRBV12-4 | CASSSRTPGTNEKLFF | TGTGCCAGCAGTTCCCGGACCCCTGGGACTAATGAAAAACTGTTTTTT
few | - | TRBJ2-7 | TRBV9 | CASSVGNDGYEQYF | TGTGCCAGCAGCGTAGGTAATGACGGCTACGAGCAGTACTTC
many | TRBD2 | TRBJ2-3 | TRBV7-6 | CASRLAGTDTQYF | TGTGCCAGCAGACTAGCGGGCACAGATACGCAGTATTTT
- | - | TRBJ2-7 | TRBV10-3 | CAISETLETYEQYF | TGTGCCATCAGTGAGACACTAGAAACCTACGAGCAGTACTTC
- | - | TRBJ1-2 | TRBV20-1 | CSARDQQDSLWYGYTF | TGCAGTGCTAGAGACCAGCAGGACAGCCTTTGGTATGGCTACACCTTC
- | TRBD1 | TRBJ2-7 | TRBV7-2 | CASSSTGGFLYEQYF | TGTGCCAGCAGCTCGACAGGGGGCTTTTTATACGAGCAGTACTTC
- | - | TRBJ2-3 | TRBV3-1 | CASSPGGAATDTQYF | TGTGCCAGCAGCCCAGGGGGGGCGGCTACAGATACGCAGTATTTT
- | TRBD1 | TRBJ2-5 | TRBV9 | CASSVVPDRGVREQYF | TGTGCCAGCAGCGTAGTGCCCGACAGGGGAGTGAGGGAGCAGTACTTC
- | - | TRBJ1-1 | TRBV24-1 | CASQGNANTEAFF | TGTGCCAGTCAGGGTAATGCGAACACTGAAGCTTTCTTT